The 22 T cell receptor beta chains presented below share a single source sample, sequenced in a study of CD8+ T cells in alopecia areata (dated by TCRdb to the late 2010s). This specimen's time point label, per the study, means: less than five weeks on oral tofacitinib. The treatment or condition label corresponds to: oral pan-JAK inhibitor, 5-10 mg twice daily. Libraries were prepared through the immunoSEQ multiplex PCR assay. For TCR sequencing, RNA was extracted from every sample and reverse transcribed into cDNA to serve as template. TCRdb provides this immuneACCESS table in a form limited to in-frame rearrangements. Some clones are lacking; in checked studies, under half of them reflect an unresolved V gene, and why the rest are absent is not known. This sample is represented by about 190,000 clones; 45% to 65% of them were singletons. Jointly, the top ten make up less than 0.8% of the sample.

Sequencing used CD4+ T cells sorted from blood, obtained at week 4, from a patient treated with tofacitinib. The source is a human donor with alopecia areata.

The chain links TRBV19 to TRBJ2-7, with 7 bases fitting TRBD2. Germline CDR1 and CDR2: LNHDA and SQIVND (reference sequence). The V and J ends lost 7 bases and 1 base, in that order; junction bases with no gene match: 10. The CDR3 covers 15 residues. CDR3 in amino acids: CASNRASGESYEQYF. In DNA, the CDR3 is TGTGCCAGTAACCGAGCTAGCGGAGAGTCCTACGAGCAGTACTTC.

The sample holds a few counts of this clone. The genes are TRBV29-1 and TRBJ1-1; D remains unclear. This CDR3 has 12 amino acids. Germline CDR1 reads SQVTM; CDR2 reads ANQGSEA. Trimming shortened V by 4 bases and J by 0 bases, and 6 bases separated the two germline ends. The CDR3 here is CSVAQLNTEAFF. The CDR3, as DNA: TGCAGCGTTGCACAGTTGAACACTGAAGCTTTCTTT.

The chain carries TRBV27 and TRBJ2-5; 9 nucleotides match TRBD1. Germline values: CDR1 MNHEY, CDR2 SMNVEV (reference sequence). The ends lost 8 bases at V and 4 bases at J; junction bases unmatched: 17. The CDR3 length is 17 residues. CDR3 loop: CASLKVAGQGWRETQYF. The DNA of the CDR3 is TGTGCCAGCCTAAAGGTAGCTGGACAGGGGTGGCGAGAGACCCAGTACTTC.

This chain joins TRBV29-1 and TRBJ1-4; the D is unclear. The CDR3 is made up of 13 amino acids. The germline V gene has CDR1 SQVTM and CDR2 ANQGSEA. Trimming stripped 3 bases from V and 0 bases from J, with 5 bases between. The CDR3 region has the DNA TGCAGCGTTGAGGTCTCAACTAATGAAAAACTGTTTTTT. Amino acids: CSVEVSTNEKLFF.

This clone was seen only a few times. This chain connects TRBV29-1 to TRBJ2-7, with a weak D call TRBD1 (7 bases). CDR1 is SQVTM and CDR2 is ANQGSEA in the germline V gene. The CDR3 has 13 residues. Trimming removed 7 bases at V and 5 bases at J, with 18 bases between. The CDR3 DNA is TGCAGCGATAAACTCGACAGGGAGGACGAGCAGTACTTC. As protein: CSDKLDREDEQYF.

The gene calls are TRBV7-2 and TRBJ2-3, with a weak D call TRBD2 (5 bases). Per the germline V gene, CDR1 is SGHTA and CDR2 is FQGNSA. The V end was cut by 1 base, the J end by 7 bases, with 18 bases between. This CDR3 has 16 amino acids. The CDR3, as DNA: TGTGCCAGCAGCTTAGAAGGTGGACTCAGCACGCATACGCAGTATTTT. This sequence encodes CASSLEGGLSTHTQYF.

The J gene is TRBJ1-2, the V gene TRBV5-1; TRBD1 might be the D (5 bases). Looked up from germline, CDR1 is SGHRS and CDR2 is YFSETQ. The ends were cut back, 4 bases at V and 3 bases at J, with 7 bases in the middle. This CDR3 has 12 residues. This CDR3 is CASSGGDYGYTF. The CDR3 DNA is TGCGCCAGCAGCGGGGGTGACTATGGCTACACCTTC. The full variable domain, in which reference TRBV5-1 and TRBJ1-2 provide the parts outside the CDR3, is KAGVTQTPRYLIKTRGQQVTLSCSPISGHRSVSWYQQTPGQGLQFLFEYFSETQRNKGNFPGRFSGRQFSNSRSEMNVSTLELGDSALYLCASSGGDYGYTFGSGTRLTVV.

This sequence joins TRBV30 and TRBJ2-7; D is ambiguous. V lost 0 bases and J lost 6, with 9 bases in between. CDR1 and CDR2 from the germline V gene are GTSNPN and SVGIG (reference sequence). The CDR3 sequence is 12 residues long. Here the CDR3 reads CAWSVGRVEQYF. DNA of the CDR3: TGTGCCTGGAGTGTTGGAAGGGTCGAGCAGTACTTC.

The genes are TRBV7-2 and TRBJ2-1, with TRBD2 matching over 9 bases. CDR3 size: 16 residues. V gave up 5 bases and J gave up 5 bases; unmatched junction bases: 10. Germline CDR1 reads SGHTA; CDR2 reads FQGNSA. CDR3 DNA: TGTGCCAGCAGCCCTCTCCGAGCGGGAGGCCACAATGAGCAGTTCTTC. Translation: CASSPLRAGGHNEQFF.

V is TRBV6-1 and J is TRBJ1-2; D is unclear. The germline V gene has CDR1 MNHNS and CDR2 SASEGT. This CDR3 region has 15 residues. Trimming took off 6 bases at V and 11 bases at J, with 25 bases between the two ends. The CDR3 DNA reads as TGTGCCAGCAGCCTCGAGGGAAGAATTGTGGGTGGTTACACCTTC. This gives the protein CASSLEGRIVGGYTF.

The chain is built from TRBV11-1 and TRBJ1-1, with unresolved D. This CDR3 is built from 13 residues. Germline CDR1 is SGHAT and CDR2 is FQDESV (reference sequence). Trimming removed 2 bases at V and 4 bases at J, with 8 bases between. DNA of the CDR3: TGTGCCAGCAGCTTAATCGCTGTCACTGAAGCTTTCTTT. Translation gives CASSLIAVTEAFF.

This chain links TRBV15 with TRBJ1-1; D is uncertain. V was pared by 5 bases and J by 7 bases, with 17 bases between. This CDR3 comprises 14 residues. Germline V gene data show CDR1 as LNHNV and CDR2 as YYDKDF (reference sequence). The CDR3 loop is CATSRGGSMVEAFF. In DNA form, the CDR3 reads TGTGCCACCAGCCGTGGTGGGTCCATGGTTGAAGCTTTCTTT.

V and J are TRBV10-3 and TRBJ2-5; D is uncertain. Germline values: CDR1 ENHRY, CDR2 SYGVKD. The CDR3 runs to 12 residues. V shed 10 bases and J shed 2 bases, with 11 bases lying between them. CDR3 loop: CATSYEQETQYF. CDR3 bases: TGTGCCACCTCCTACGAACAAGAGACCCAGTACTTC.

V is TRBV28 and J is TRBJ2-7; TRBD1 might be the D (5 bases). The CDR3 has 15 amino acids. The V and J ends lost 10 bases and 4 bases respectively, with 23 bases between them. Germline loops: CDR1 MDHEN, CDR2 SYDVKM. CDR3 DNA sequence: TGTGCCACTTACTCCACAGTAGGGGAAGGTTACGAGCAGTACTTC. Encoded protein: CATYSTVGEGYEQYF.

Concerning this clone itself: One end of the junction does not line up with germline, which may come from a read error. The chain joins TRBV25-1 to TRBJ2-3; D possibly corresponds to TRBD2 (5 bases). The CDR3 sequence is 12 residues long. Looked up from germline, CDR1 is MGHDK and CDR2 is SYGVNS. The CDR3, as DNA: TGTGCCAGCACGGGGAGCACGGATACGCAGTATTTT. It encodes CASTGSTDTQYF.

The chain has TRBV7-2 and TRBJ2-2, with a weak D call TRBD2 (5 bases). The CDR3 totals 14 residues. CDR1 SGHTA and CDR2 FQGNSA come from the germline V gene. V was pared by 4 bases and J by 6 bases, with 12 bases between. This CDR3 reads CASSYRGSSGELFF. The CDR3 DNA reads TGTGCCAGCAGCTACCGGGGAAGCTCCGGGGAGCTGTTTTTT.

The V gene is TRBV5-1, the J gene TRBJ1-1, with D uncertain. CDR1 is SGHRS and CDR2 is YFSETQ in the germline V gene. The CDR3 length is 15 residues. V was clipped by 0 bases and J by 5 bases, with 14 bases between them. CDR3 sequence (DNA): TGCGCCAGCAGCTTGGCGGGAGGTAAAGAGACTGAAGCTTTCTTT. It is translated as CASSLAGGKETEAFF.

The chain uses TRBV29-1 and TRBJ2-3; possible D gene TRBD2, 5 bases. V was cut by 7 bases and J by 1 base, with 15 bases left in between. The CDR3 covers 14 residues. CDR1 and CDR2 from the germline V gene are SQVTM and ANQGSEA. The CDR3 coding sequence is TGCAGCGCCGGACTGCCGCCGGGCACAGATACGCAGTATTTT. Amino acids: CSAGLPPGTDTQYF.

The chain carries TRBV5-1 and TRBJ2-5, with 10 bases identical to TRBD1. This CDR3 is built from 16 residues. Germline V CDR1 and CDR2: SGHRS, YFSETQ. Unmatched junction bases numbered 11, after V lost 4 bases and J lost 5 bases. For the CDR3, the DNA is TGCGCCAGCAGCCCCATAGCGACAGGGGGCAAGGAGACCCAGTACTTC. Translation gives CASSPIATGGKETQYF.

The J gene is TRBJ2-7, the V gene TRBV5-1; maybe TRBD1 (6 bases). The CDR3 is 14 residues long. The V end was cut by 4 bases, the J end by 5 bases, with 16 bases between. The V gene's germline CDR1 is SGHRS and CDR2 YFSETQ. The CDR3 region has the DNA TGCGCCAGCAGCGCCGGGACCCAGGGGCACGAGCAGTACTTC. Translating it yields CASSAGTQGHEQYF.

This chain links TRBV6-6 with TRBJ2-5, with 7 nucleotides matching TRBD2. Losses at the gene ends were 6 bases for V and 5 bases for J; bases not matched to a gene: 6. The V gene's germline CDR1 is MNHNY and CDR2 SVGAGI (reference sequence). This CDR3 region has 13 residues. The CDR3: CASRGGSGETQYF. The CDR3 DNA sequence: TGTGCCAGCAGAGGCGGGAGTGGGGAGACCCAGTACTTC.

The chain carries TRBV28 and TRBJ2-3, with 7 nucleotides matching TRBD2. Trimming took 1 base from V and 2 from J; bases not matched to a gene: 15. The CDR3 loop spans 19 amino acids. Germline CDR1 MDHEN, CDR2 SYDVKM. DNA of the CDR3: TGTGCCAGCAGTTTATCCCTTCGAGCAGCGGGAAGATCCACAGATACGCAGTATTTT. This translates into CASSLSLRAAGRSTDTQYF.